This TCR beta chain came from a study of shared clonotypes between healthy human individuals. Profiled with immunoSEQ multiplex PCR; TCRdb holds only in-frame clones, not every one. The sample has about 520,000 clones, about 96% seen once; the top ten hold about 0.067%. As concerns this clone: Its antigen is as yet unknown.

General study findings and limits: Memory subsets generally showed lower estimated richness than naive subsets.

The CDR3 has 16 residues. Germline V gives CDR1 SGHDN, CDR2 FVKESK. With V trimmed by 4 bases and J by 2 bases, 6 bases remained unmatched. The TCR was taken from a woman aged 25 to 39 in good health. Sequenced material: naive CD4+ T cells sorted from blood. The sample's subset: CD45RA+ positively selected. The rearrangement uses TRBV14 and TRBJ2-3; TRBD2 aligns across 10 bases. CDR3 protein: CASSPELAGLTDTQYF. The CDR3 nucleotides read TGTGCCAGCAGCCCCGAACTAGCGGGACTCACAGATACGCAGTATTTT.